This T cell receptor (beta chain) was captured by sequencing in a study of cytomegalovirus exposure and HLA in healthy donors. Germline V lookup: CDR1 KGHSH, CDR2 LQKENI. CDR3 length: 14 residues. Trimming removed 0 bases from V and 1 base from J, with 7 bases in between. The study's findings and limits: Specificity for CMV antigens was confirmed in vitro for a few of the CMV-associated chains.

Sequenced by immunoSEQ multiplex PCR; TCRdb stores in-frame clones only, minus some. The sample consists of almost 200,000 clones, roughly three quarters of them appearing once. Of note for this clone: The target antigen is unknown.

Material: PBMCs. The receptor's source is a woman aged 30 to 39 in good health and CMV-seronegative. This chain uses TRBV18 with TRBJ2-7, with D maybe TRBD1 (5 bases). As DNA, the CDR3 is TGTGCCAGCTCACCACCGCCAGGGTCCTACGAGCAGTACTTC. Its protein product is CASSPPPGSYEQYF.